The sequence of this T cell receptor (beta chain) was determined in a study of cytomegalovirus exposure and HLA in healthy donors. Findings of the study overall: It was taken for granted in presence/absence analyses that sequencing depth across donors was roughly uniform. Apart from CMV serostatus, no immune exposure information was available. Previous analysis showed most TCR beta V segments were productive about 87% or about 30% of the time.

13 Jbeta primers and 60 Vbeta primers were used for the PCR. Clones were read by immunoSEQ multiplex PCR, and TCRdb kept only the in-frame ones, dropping some. The sample carries some 140,000 clones, 74% recorded once. Germline values: CDR1 SQVTM, CDR2 ANQGSEA. This CDR3 has 15 residues. The ends lost 3 bases at V and 4 bases at J; junction bases unmatched: 4. Turning to this clone: Its antigen remains unidentified.

This chain uses TRBV29-1 with TRBJ2-1; TRBD2 matches 12 bases. Sequencing used PBMCs. This sequence was found in a man aged 30 to 39 in good health and CMV-seronegative. Here the CDR3 reads CSVEGTSGSYNEQFF. CDR3 bases: TGCAGCGTTGAGGGGACTAGCGGGTCATACAATGAGCAGTTCTTC.